A selection of T cell receptor beta chains follows, all from one sample in a study of OX40 agonist ivuxolimab in advanced cancers. Some clones are missing from TCRdb's copy, which holds only in-frame ones; the method was immunoSEQ multiplex PCR. The sample gives 65,000 to 85,000 clones, 84% of which show up once; around 6.6% is in the top ten. Sequences were derived from CD4+ or CD8+ T cells sorted from blood, sampled in a trial of the OX40 agonist ivuxolimab. These receptors were obtained from an adult with an advanced solid tumor such as melanoma, head and neck, liver or kidney cancer. The CDR3 runs from the conserved cysteine through the conserved F or W. Fields, in order: clone size, V gene, J gene, D gene, CDR3 protein, CDR3 DNA. The D gene is left open where the match is weak. Size tells how often a clone was seen (once, few, many) or the class of an expanded clone, and some rows leave it out.

size: NA
V: TRBV19
J: TRBJ1-1
D: NA
CDR3: CASSISRETEAFF
DNA: TGTGCCAGTAGTATTTCGCGGGAAACTGAAGCTTTCTTT

size: NA
V: TRBV11-2
J: TRBJ1-4
D: NA
CDR3: CASSLGGAANEKLFF
DNA: TGTGCCAGCAGCTTAGGGGGGGCCGCTAATGAAAAACTGTTTTTT

size: NA
V: TRBV5-6
J: TRBJ1-1
D: NA
CDR3: CASSGPWSEAFF
DNA: TGTGCCAGCAGCGGTCCGTGGTCTGAAGCTTTCTTT

size: NA
V: TRBV28
J: TRBJ2-7
D: NA
CDR3: CASEQGFYGEQYF
DNA: TGTGCCAGTGAACAGGGCTTCTATGGCGAGCAGTACTTC

size: NA
V: TRBV27
J: TRBJ1-1
D: NA
CDR3: CASSPRADNTEAFF
DNA: TGTGCCAGCAGTCCCCGGGCCGACAACACTGAAGCTTTCTTT

size: once
V: TRBV20-1
J: TRBJ1-1
D: NA
CDR3: CSARNSEAFF
DNA: TGCAGTGCCCGGAACTCTGAAGCTTTCTTT

size: NA
V: TRBV7-2
J: TRBJ2-1
D: TRBD2
CDR3: CASSATSGGVYNEQFF
DNA: TGTGCCAGCAGCGCGACTAGCGGGGGGGTTTACAATGAGCAGTTCTTC

size: few
V: TRBV6-5
J: TRBJ1-5
D: NA
CDR3: CASRQRWNQPQHF
DNA: TGTGCCAGCAGACAGAGATGGAATCAGCCCCAGCATTTT

size: NA
V: TRBV30
J: TRBJ2-3
D: NA
CDR3: CAWSRGSIGGTQYF
DNA: TGTGCCTGGAGTCGGGGCAGTATTGGAGGTACGCAGTATTTT

size: few
V: TRBV5-5
J: TRBJ2-7
D: TRBD2
CDR3: CASSLWEGRSYEQYF
DNA: TGTGCCAGCAGCTTGTGGGAGGGGCGATCCTACGAGCAGTACTTC

size: NA
V: TRBV5-1
J: TRBJ1-6
D: NA
CDR3: CASSLGSGRGGGSPLHF
DNA: TGCGCCAGCAGCTTGGGTTCGGGCAGAGGAGGTGGTTCACCCCTCCACTTT

size: NA
V: TRBV11-2
J: TRBJ2-7
D: TRBD2
CDR3: CASSSRGSGAYEQYF
DNA: TGTGCCAGCAGCTCTCGCGGTAGCGGGGCCTACGAGCAGTACTTC

size: NA
V: TRBV2
J: TRBJ2-3
D: NA
CDR3: CASRVTRASTDTQYF
DNA: TGTGCCAGCAGAGTGACAAGAGCTAGCACAGATACGCAGTATTTT

size: NA
V: TRBV2
J: TRBJ1-2
D: NA
CDR3: CASGVERGLYGYTF
DNA: TGTGCCAGCGGAGTGGAGAGGGGACTCTATGGCTACACCTTC

size: NA
V: TRBV18
J: TRBJ2-7
D: TRBD2
CDR3: CASSPQGLGAGVSYEQYF
DNA: TGTGCCAGCTCGCCCCAAGGACTAGGAGCGGGCGTCTCCTACGAGCAGTACTTC

size: NA
V: TRBV27
J: TRBJ1-5
D: NA
CDR3: CASSSSGGQPQHF
DNA: TGTGCCAGCAGTTCCTCCGGGGGGCAACCCCAGCATTTT

size: NA
V: TRBV2
J: TRBJ1-1
D: NA
CDR3: CASNLEEGRMNTEAFF
DNA: TGTGCCAGCAACCTGGAAGAGGGACGGATGAACACTGAAGCTTTCTTT

size: NA
V: TRBV2
J: TRBJ2-4
D: NA
CDR3: CASSDEGRGFKNIQYF
DNA: TGTGCCAGCAGTGACGAGGGTCGGGGTTTTAAAAACATTCAGTACTTC

size: NA
V: TRBV6-6
J: TRBJ2-1
D: NA
CDR3: CASSPRRSEEQFF
DNA: TGTGCCAGCAGTCCACGACGTTCCGAGGAGCAGTTCTTC

size: NA
V: TRBV7-9
J: TRBJ1-1
D: NA
CDR3: CASSLDPPGATEAFF
DNA: TGTGCCAGCAGCTTAGATCCCCCGGGGGCGACTGAAGCTTTCTTT

size: NA
V: TRBV11-3
J: TRBJ2-1
D: NA
CDR3: CASSPPLGSYNEQFF
DNA: TGTGCCAGCAGCCCCCCGCTAGGCTCCTACAATGAGCAGTTCTTC

size: NA
V: TRBV5-1
J: TRBJ2-6
D: NA
CDR3: CASSLVVSGANVLTF
DNA: TGCGCCAGCAGCTTGGTCGTCTCTGGGGCCAACGTCCTGACTTTC

size: NA
V: TRBV11-3
J: TRBJ2-4
D: NA
CDR3: CASSYVRPPKNIQYF
DNA: TGTGCCAGCAGCTACGTTAGACCGCCCAAAAACATTCAGTACTTC

size: once
V: TRBV5-1
J: TRBJ2-1
D: TRBD2
CDR3: CASSGVGLGSYNEQFF
DNA: TGCGCCAGCAGCGGGGTTGGACTAGGCTCCTACAATGAGCAGTTCTTC

size: NA
V: TRBV2
J: TRBJ1-5
D: TRBD1
CDR3: CALGTGSQPQHF
DNA: TGTGCGCTGGGGACAGGGAGTCAGCCCCAGCATTTT

size: NA
V: TRBV6-5
J: TRBJ1-6
D: NA
CDR3: CASSYSVHPPLHF
DNA: TGTGCCAGCAGTTACTCAGTACATCCACCCCTCCACTTT

size: few
V: TRBV20-1
J: TRBJ2-7
D: NA
CDR3: CSAAPSYEQYF
DNA: TGCAGTGCTGCCCCCTCCTACGAGCAGTACTTC

size: NA
V: TRBV2
J: TRBJ1-2
D: NA
CDR3: CASREGTSKRGYTF
DNA: TGTGCCAGCAGGGAGGGGACTTCTAAGAGGGGCTACACCTTC

size: NA
V: TRBV2
J: TRBJ2-7
D: TRBD1
CDR3: CASTWWTGYEQYF
DNA: TGTGCCAGCACCTGGTGGACAGGATACGAGCAGTACTTC

size: once
V: TRBV28
J: TRBJ2-1
D: NA
CDR3: CASSLEMLAFSSYNEQFF
DNA: TGTGCCAGCAGTTTAGAGATGCTAGCGTTCAGCTCCTACAATGAGCAGTTCTTC

size: NA
V: TRBV5-4
J: TRBJ2-5
D: TRBD1
CDR3: CASSLGTGRIETQYF
DNA: TGTGCCAGCAGCTTGGGGACAGGGAGGATTGAGACCCAGTACTTC

size: once
V: TRBV28
J: TRBJ2-3
D: TRBD1
CDR3: CASSLRQGTQYF
DNA: TGTGCCAGCAGTTTAAGACAGGGGACGCAGTATTTT

size: NA
V: TRBV30
J: TRBJ2-2
D: NA
CDR3: CAWSEALGQGNTGELFF
DNA: TGTGCCTGGAGTGAGGCCCTAGGTCAGGGGAACACCGGGGAGCTGTTTTTT

size: NA
V: TRBV5-1
J: TRBJ2-7
D: NA
CDR3: CASSHGDELDEQYF
DNA: TGCGCCAGCAGCCACGGGGACGAGTTGGACGAGCAGTACTTC

size: NA
V: TRBV11-3
J: TRBJ2-3
D: NA
CDR3: CASSSPWFDGDTQYF
DNA: TGTGCCAGCAGCTCCCCGTGGTTCGACGGGGATACGCAGTATTTT

size: NA
V: TRBV5-1
J: TRBJ2-5
D: TRBD2
CDR3: CASSFFLAGGQETQYF
DNA: TGCGCCAGCAGCTTCTTTCTAGCGGGGGGCCAAGAGACCCAGTACTTC

size: NA
V: TRBV19
J: TRBJ2-5
D: NA
CDR3: CASSITGNRETQYF
DNA: TGTGCCAGTAGTATAACGGGCAACCGGGAGACCCAGTACTTC

size: NA
V: TRBV2
J: TRBJ2-5
D: NA
CDR3: CASSGGGTYQETQYF
DNA: TGTGCCAGCAGCGGTGGAGGGACGTACCAAGAGACCCAGTACTTC

size: NA
V: TRBV4-3
J: TRBJ2-1
D: TRBD2
CDR3: CASSQVETSGSNEQFF
DNA: TGCGCCAGCAGCCAAGTGGAGACTAGCGGGAGCAATGAGCAGTTCTTC

size: few
V: TRBV7-2
J: TRBJ1-2
D: TRBD1
CDR3: CASSLEGQALNYGYTF
DNA: TGTGCCAGCAGCTTAGAGGGACAGGCCCTTAACTATGGCTACACCTTC

size: NA
V: TRBV7-9
J: TRBJ1-1
D: TRBD1
CDR3: CASSLWTGGLSSEAFF
DNA: TGTGCCAGCAGCTTATGGACAGGGGGCCTCAGTAGTGAAGCTTTCTTT

size: NA
V: TRBV11-3
J: TRBJ1-5
D: TRBD1
CDR3: CASSLAPGQNSNQPQHF
DNA: TGTGCCAGCAGCTTAGCCCCGGGACAGAATAGCAATCAGCCCCAGCATTTT

size: NA
V: TRBV7-2
J: TRBJ2-4
D: NA
CDR3: CASSSPGGGNIQYF
DNA: TGTGCCAGCAGCTCACCTGGGGGGGGCAACATTCAGTACTTC